This TCR beta chain originates from a study of cytomegalovirus exposure and HLA in healthy donors. Regarding the study as a whole: In vitro experiments confirmed that three CMV-associated chains were specific for CMV antigens. With later analysis, a missense DCLRE1C variant became linked to TCR beta V- and J-gene trimming. Later on, analysis showed that most CMV-associated TCR beta chains appeared to be HLA-restricted.

About this clone itself: No antigen is known for it.

PCR involved 60 Vbeta and 13 Jbeta primers. Profiled with immunoSEQ multiplex PCR; TCRdb holds only in-frame clones, not every one. The table lists 190,000 or so clones, 82% of them singletons. The sample was PBMCs. The clonotype comes from a boy aged 2-15 years in good health and CMV-seronegative.

CDR3 loop: CASSQRGQAFESPLHF. The CDR3 region has the DNA TGCGCCAGCAGCCAACGGGGACAGGCCTTTGAGTCACCCCTCCACTTT. The chain employs TRBV4-3 and TRBJ1-6; 8 bases align to TRBD1. With V trimmed by 2 bases and J by 10 bases, 10 bases remained unmatched. The CDR3 runs to 16 residues. Germline V gives CDR1 LGHNA, CDR2 YSLEER.